The T cell receptor beta chain under discussion was sequenced for a study of shared clonotypes between healthy human individuals. Study context: There were three CD4 naive, three CD4 memory, two CD8 naive and one CD8 memory plates per donor.

TCRdb's copy holds only in-frame clones and misses some; the assay was immunoSEQ multiplex PCR. Seen here are under 2,500,000 clones, approximately 94% observed once, and the top ten hold roughly 0.13%. This CDR3 contains 13 residues. The germline V gene has CDR1 MNHEY and CDR2 SMNVEV (reference sequence). V trimming: 3 bases; J trimming: 5 bases; junction bases outside the gene matches: 3. The rearrangement uses TRBV27 and TRBJ2-5; 7 nucleotides agree with TRBD1. The sequenced sample was naive CD4+ T cells sorted from blood. Subset in this sample: CD45RA+ positively selected. The sequence was obtained from a man younger than 35 in good health. The CDR3: CASSFNRGETQYF. The CDR3, as DNA: TGTGCCAGCAGTTTTAACAGGGGCGAGACCCAGTACTTC.